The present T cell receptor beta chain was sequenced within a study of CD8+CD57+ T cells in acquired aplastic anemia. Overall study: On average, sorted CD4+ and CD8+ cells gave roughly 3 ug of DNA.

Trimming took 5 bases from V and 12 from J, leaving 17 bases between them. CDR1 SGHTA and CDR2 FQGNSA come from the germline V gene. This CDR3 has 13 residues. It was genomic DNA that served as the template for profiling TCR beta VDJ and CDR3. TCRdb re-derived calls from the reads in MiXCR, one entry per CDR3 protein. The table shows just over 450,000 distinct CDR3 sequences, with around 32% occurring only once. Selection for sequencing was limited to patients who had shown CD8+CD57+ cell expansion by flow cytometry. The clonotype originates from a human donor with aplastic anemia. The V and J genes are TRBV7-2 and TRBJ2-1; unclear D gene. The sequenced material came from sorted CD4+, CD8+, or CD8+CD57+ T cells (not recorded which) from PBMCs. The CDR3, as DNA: TGTGCCAGCAGCCCGATACCAACCGCCGGGCAGTTCTTC. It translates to CASSPIPTAGQFF.